The 6 T cell receptor beta chains below come from one sample, sequenced in a study of shared clonotypes between healthy human individuals. TCRdb keeps only in-frame clones here, not all; method: immunoSEQ multiplex PCR. The repertoire has some 2,000,000 clones, approximately 96% of them found once; the top ten carry over 0.1%. The material sequenced was naive CD4+ T cells sorted from blood. Subset defined: CD45RA+ positively selected. Receptor source: a young man in good health.

The V gene is TRBV19, the J gene TRBJ2-1; 14 bases map to TRBD2. The V segment lost 3 bases and the J segment 10 bases; nucleotides outside the gene matches: 5. The germline CDR1 and CDR2 sequences are LNHDA and SQIVND (reference sequence). This CDR3 region has 15 residues. The CDR3 DNA is TGTGCCAGTAGTATTGGACTAGCGGGAGGTCACGAGCAGTTCTTC. This codes for CASSIGLAGGHEQFF.

This sequence joins TRBV6-5 and TRBJ1-4; 7 bases fit TRBD1. V dropped 6 bases and J dropped 3; count of bases not matched to a gene: 4. CDR3 size: 14 residues. Germline CDR1 and CDR2: MNHEY and SVGAGI. The CDR3 loop reads CASRTDRSNEKLFF. In DNA form, the CDR3 reads TGTGCCAGCAGGACGGACAGGTCTAATGAAAAACTGTTTTTT.

The chain is built from TRBV4-2 and TRBJ1-6; tentatively, D is TRBD1 (6 bases). The V end was cut by 0 bases, the J end by 4 bases, with 10 bases between. Germline CDR1 LGHNA, CDR2 YNFKEQ. CDR3 length equals 16 residues. The CDR3 region is CASSQEWTAYNSPLHF. DNA of the CDR3: TGTGCCAGCAGCCAAGAATGGACAGCGTATAATTCACCCCTCCACTTT.

The J gene is TRBJ2-1, the V gene TRBV10-2, with 12 positions matching TRBD2. V lost 6 bases to trimming and J lost 5 bases; unmatched junction nucleotides: 5. Germline V gene data show CDR1 as WSHSY and CDR2 as SAAADI. The CDR3 consists of 15 residues. The CDR3 coding sequence is TGCGCCAGCAGGAGGACTAGCGGGATAAACAATGAGCAGTTCTTC. Amino acid sequence: CASRRTSGINNEQFF.

The rearrangement links TRBV7-3 to TRBJ1-4; 7 bases match TRBD1. Germline V gene sequence: CDR1 SGHTA, CDR2 FQGTGA. After removal of 6 bases from V and 12 bases from J, the junction contained 10 bases not matched to a gene. The length of the CDR3 is 13 residues. The CDR3: CASSSSRGGELFF. DNA of the CDR3: TGTGCCAGCAGTTCTAGTAGAGGGGGCGAACTGTTTTTT.

This chain joins TRBV9 and TRBJ2-1, with 7 bases aligning to TRBD2. The CDR3 length is 15 residues. Germline-derived CDR1 and CDR2 are SGDLS and YYNGEE. V dropped 3 bases and J dropped 0; count of bases not matched to a gene: 3. The CDR3 loop is CASSATSSSYNEQFF. CDR3 DNA sequence: TGTGCCAGCAGCGCGACTAGCTCCTCCTACAATGAGCAGTTCTTC.